Listed here are 14 T cell receptor beta chains from one sample, sequenced in a study of tumor T cells in aggressive B-cell lymphoma. Repertoires were generated with immunoSEQ multiplex PCR, while TCRdb's copy carries only in-frame clones and drops some. This table has 2,000 to 2,500 clones, more than 90% appearing once. Sequencing used tumor tissue. Receptors were obtained from an adult with diffuse large B cell lymphoma.

The V call is TRBV9, the J call TRBJ1-4; D ambiguous. V was cut by 0 bases and J by 1 base, with 4 bases left in between. The CDR3 has 14 amino acids. Germline V gene lookup returns CDR1 SGDLS and CDR2 YYNGEE. The CDR3 spells CASSVGRTNEKLFF. CDR3 sequence (DNA): TGTGCCAGCAGCGTAGGGAGAACTAATGAAAAACTGTTTTTT.

This rearrangement joins TRBV10-3 to TRBJ1-6, with TRBD1 as a possible D gene (6 bases). This CDR3 is 13 amino acids long. V dropped 5 bases and J dropped 10 bases, with 12 bases sitting between them. In germline, CDR1 is ENHRY, CDR2 SYGVKD. CDR3 DNA sequence: TGTGCCATCAGTACAGGGATTGGCTCACCCCTCCACTTT. Translating gives CAISTGIGSPLHF.

This chain links TRBV30 with TRBJ2-7; the match to TRBD1 covers 9 bases. Germline CDR1 reads GTSNPN; CDR2 reads SVGIG (reference sequence). Trimming at V came to 4 bases and at J to 3 bases, leaving 4 bases not matched to a gene. The CDR3 is made up of 13 amino acids. Here the CDR3 reads CAWKGQGNYEQYF. DNA of the CDR3: TGTGCCTGGAAGGGACAGGGTAACTACGAGCAGTACTTC.

The rearrangement joins TRBV6-5 to TRBJ1-1; D is ambiguous. Germline CDR1 reads MNHEY; CDR2 reads SVGAGI. V lost 7 bases, J lost 0 bases, and 9 bases lay in between. The length of the CDR3 is 13 residues. CDR3 DNA: TGTGCCAGCATCCAAACAGTGAACACTGAAGCTTTCTTT. It codes for CASIQTVNTEAFF.

V gene TRBV27 combines with J gene TRBJ2-7, with a possible D match to TRBD1 (6 bases). This CDR3 has 13 amino acids. Per germline, CDR1 MNHEY and CDR2 SMNVEV (reference sequence). V was shortened by 3 bases and J by 4 bases, with 10 bases between the two germline ends. CDR3 protein: CASSLARGYEQYF. The CDR3 nucleotides read TGTGCCAGCAGTTTGGCAAGGGGGTACGAGCAGTACTTC.

This chain connects TRBV9 to TRBJ2-5; maybe TRBD2 (6 bases). This CDR3 spans 15 amino acids. Germline CDR1 and CDR2: SGDLS and YYNGEE. V was pared by 2 bases and J by 4 bases, with 15 bases between. Here the CDR3 DNA reads TGTGCCAGCAGCGTGGGTAGCGGCCTAAGAGAGACCCAGTACTTC. Encoded protein: CASSVGSGLRETQYF.

The rearrangement uses TRBV11-3 and TRBJ1-1; TRBD1 aligns across 7 bases. V lost 5 bases and J lost 5; bases outside the gene matches: 8. CDR3 length: 14 residues. CDR1 is SGHNT and CDR2 is YENEEA in the germline V gene. The CDR3 loop reads CASSPGGLRTEAFF. The CDR3 DNA is TGTGCCAGCAGCCCAGGGGGGTTGAGAACTGAAGCTTTCTTT.

The genes are TRBV5-1 and TRBJ1-3; D might be TRBD1 (6 bases). This CDR3 is built from 14 residues. Trimming took off 3 bases at V and 4 bases at J, with 11 bases between the two ends. From germline, CDR1 is SGHRS and CDR2 YFSETQ. CDR3 protein: CASSYTGPGNTIYF. The CDR3 coding sequence is TGCGCCAGCAGCTACACAGGGCCAGGAAACACCATATATTTT.

V is TRBV13 and J is TRBJ2-6, with a weak D call TRBD1 (6 bases). The CDR3 runs 18 residues. V dropped 6 bases and J dropped 5 bases, with 23 bases sitting between them. Germline V lookup: CDR1 PRHDT, CDR2 FYEKMQ (reference sequence). CDR3 DNA: TGTGCCAGCAGGGGGGCTCAGCTGAGTAAAAGTCGGGCCAACGTCCTGACTTTC. It yields the protein CASRGAQLSKSRANVLTF.

This chain uses TRBV18 with TRBJ1-1, with D maybe TRBD1 (6 bases). The CDR3 extends over 12 amino acids. Trimming stripped 3 bases from V and 11 bases from J, with 13 bases between. The germline CDR1 and CDR2 sequences are KGHSH and LQKENI. CDR3 bases: TGTGCCAGCTCACCTCCGCAGGGGCAGGCTTTCTTT. Amino acids: CASSPPQGQAFF.

CDR3 in DNA: TGCGCCAGCAGCTTGAGGCCAGGGGTGGTCGGGGAGCTGTTTTTT. It translates to CASSLRPGVVGELFF. This chain uses TRBV5-1 with TRBJ2-2; the D gene is possibly TRBD1 (6 bases). Trimming removed 1 base at V and 7 bases at J, with 14 bases between. Germline V gives CDR1 SGHRS, CDR2 YFSETQ. The CDR3 is made up of 15 amino acids.

The chain recombines TRBV5-1 with TRBJ2-7; 12 bases are a match to TRBD1. The CDR3 has 14 residues. V trimming: 3 bases; J trimming: 7 bases; junction bases outside the gene matches: 5. Germline V gives CDR1 SGHRS, CDR2 YFSETQ. CDR3 coding DNA: TGCGCCAGCAGCTGGGGACAGGGGGCGAAGGAGCAGTACTTC. Its translation is CASSWGQGAKEQYF.

This clone was seen a single time. The chain carries TRBV10-2 and TRBJ2-3; no reliable D call. The length of the CDR3 is 11 residues. The germline V and J ends were trimmed by 8 bases and 5 bases, with 8 bases remaining between them. From germline, CDR1 is WSHSY and CDR2 SAAADI. This CDR3 is CASRFKDTQYF. The CDR3 region has the DNA TGCGCCAGCCGTTTTAAAGATACGCAGTATTTT.

CDR3 amino acids: CASSTGQGATNEKLFF. CDR3 nucleotide sequence: TGCGCCAGCAGCACGGGACAGGGAGCAACTAATGAAAAACTGTTTTTT. J is TRBJ1-4 and V is TRBV5-1; 9 bases fit TRBD1. V was clipped by 4 bases and J by 0 bases; unmatched bases: 4. This CDR3 is 16 amino acids long. Germline assignment: CDR1 SGHRS and CDR2 YFSETQ. Full variable domain (remainder filled in from reference TRBV5-1 and TRBJ1-4): KAGVTQTPRYLIKTRGQQVTLSCSPISGHRSVSWYQQTPGQGLQFLFEYFSETQRNKGNFPGRFSGRQFSNSRSEMNVSTLELGDSALYLCASSTGQGATNEKLFFGSGTQLSVL.